This T cell receptor beta chain was sequenced during a study of T-cell reconstitution after alpha-beta-depleted transplantation in children. Unique molecular identifiers were used to barcode this TCRbeta library. One entry per CDR3 protein, called by TCRdb with MiXCR from the PCR reads. Here the sample spans about 240,000 distinct CDR3 sequences, about 11% being singletons. This clonotype appeared many times. This CDR3 spans 14 amino acids. V was clipped by 3 bases and J by 8 bases; unmatched bases: 7. Germline assignment: CDR1 MDHEN and CDR2 SYDVKM. The sample was PBMCs from the stem cell graft donor, taken from the stem cell graft. The clonotype comes from a human donor who donated a stem cell graft to a child with acute lymphoblastic leukemia. This chain uses TRBV28 with TRBJ2-4, with 7 bases fitting TRBD2. CDR3 DNA: TGTGCCAGCAGTTTCCGACTAGCAGCGGACATTCAGTACTTC. Encoded protein: CASSFRLAADIQYF.